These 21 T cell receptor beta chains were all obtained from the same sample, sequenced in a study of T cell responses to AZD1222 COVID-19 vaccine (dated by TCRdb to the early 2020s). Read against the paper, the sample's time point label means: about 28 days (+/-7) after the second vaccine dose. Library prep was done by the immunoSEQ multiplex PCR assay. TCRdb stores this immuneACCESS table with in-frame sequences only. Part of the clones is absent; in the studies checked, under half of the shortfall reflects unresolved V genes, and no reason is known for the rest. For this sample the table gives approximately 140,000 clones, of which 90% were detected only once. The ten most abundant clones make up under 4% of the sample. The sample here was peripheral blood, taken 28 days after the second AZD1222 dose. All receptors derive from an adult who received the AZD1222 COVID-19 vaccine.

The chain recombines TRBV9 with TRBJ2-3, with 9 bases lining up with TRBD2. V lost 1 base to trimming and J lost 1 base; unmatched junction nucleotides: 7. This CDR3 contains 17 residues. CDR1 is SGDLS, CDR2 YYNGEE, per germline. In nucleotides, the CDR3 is TGTGCCAGCAGCGTACAATTAGCGGGAGCAGGCACAGATACGCAGTATTTT. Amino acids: CASSVQLAGAGTDTQYF. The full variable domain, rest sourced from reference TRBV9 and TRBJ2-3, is DSGVTQTPKHLITATGQRVTLRCSPRSGDLSVYWYQQSLDQGLQFLIQYYNGEERAKGNILERFSAQQFPDLHSELNLSSLELGDSALYFCASSVQLAGAGTDTQYFGPGTRLTVL.

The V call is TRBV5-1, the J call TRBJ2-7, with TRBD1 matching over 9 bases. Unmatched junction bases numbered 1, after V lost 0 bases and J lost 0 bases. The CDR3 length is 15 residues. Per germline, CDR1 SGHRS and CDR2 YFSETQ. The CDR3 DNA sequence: TGCGCCAGCAGCTTGGAACAGGGGGCCTCCTACGAGCAGTACTTC. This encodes CASSLEQGASYEQYF. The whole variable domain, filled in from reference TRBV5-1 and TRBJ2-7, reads KAGVTQTPRYLIKTRGQQVTLSCSPISGHRSVSWYQQTPGQGLQFLFEYFSETQRNKGNFPGRFSGRQFSNSRSEMNVSTLELGDSALYLCASSLEQGASYEQYFGPGTRLTVT.

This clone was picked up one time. The chain's CDR3 is CASSPNVQGLGTEAFF. The CDR3 nucleotides read TGCGCCAGCAGCCCAAACGTACAGGGTCTGGGCACTGAAGCTTTCTTT. The chain recombines TRBV5-1 with TRBJ1-1; D might be TRBD1 (6 bases). V lost 4 bases to trimming and J lost 4 bases, with 20 bases between them. The CDR3 is 16 residues long. Germline V gene lookup returns CDR1 SGHRS and CDR2 YFSETQ.

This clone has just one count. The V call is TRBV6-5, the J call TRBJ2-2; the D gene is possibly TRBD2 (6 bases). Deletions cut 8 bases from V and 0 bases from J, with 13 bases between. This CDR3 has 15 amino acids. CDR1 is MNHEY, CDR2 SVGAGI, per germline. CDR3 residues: CASVPLAANTGELFF. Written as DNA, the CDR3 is TGTGCCAGCGTACCACTAGCAGCGAACACCGGGGAGCTGTTTTTT.

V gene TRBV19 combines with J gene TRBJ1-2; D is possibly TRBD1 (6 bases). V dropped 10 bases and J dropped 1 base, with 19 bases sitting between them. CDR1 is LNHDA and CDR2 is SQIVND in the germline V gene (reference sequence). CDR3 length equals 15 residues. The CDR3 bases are TGTGCCACCCAACAACGGAGACAGGTTAACTATGGCTACACCTTC. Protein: CATQQRRQVNYGYTF.

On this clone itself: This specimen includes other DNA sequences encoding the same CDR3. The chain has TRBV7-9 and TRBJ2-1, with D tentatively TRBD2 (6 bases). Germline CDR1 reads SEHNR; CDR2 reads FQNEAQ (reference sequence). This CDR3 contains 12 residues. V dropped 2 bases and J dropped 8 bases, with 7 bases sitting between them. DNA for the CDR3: TGTGCCAGCAGCTTAACGGGGGATGAGCAGTTCTTC. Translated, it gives CASSLTGDEQFF. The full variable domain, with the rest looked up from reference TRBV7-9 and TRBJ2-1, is DTGVSQNPRHKITKRGQNVTFRCDPISEHNRLYWYRQTLGQGPEFLTYFQNEAQLEKSRLLSDRFSAERPKGSFSTLEIQRTEQGDSAMYLCASSLTGDEQFFGPGTRLTVL.

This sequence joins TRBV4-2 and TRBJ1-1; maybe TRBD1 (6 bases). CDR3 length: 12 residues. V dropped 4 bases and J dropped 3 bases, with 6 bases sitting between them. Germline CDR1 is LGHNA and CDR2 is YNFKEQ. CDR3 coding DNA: TGTGCCAGCAGCCCAGGGGACACTGAAGCTTTCTTT. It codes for CASSPGDTEAFF.

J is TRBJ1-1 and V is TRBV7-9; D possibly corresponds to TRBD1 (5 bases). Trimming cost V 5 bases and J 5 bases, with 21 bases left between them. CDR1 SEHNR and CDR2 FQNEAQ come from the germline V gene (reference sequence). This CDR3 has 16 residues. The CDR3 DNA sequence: TGTGCCAGCAGCGACGGGACGAGGGGCCCCCGGACTGAAGCTTTCTTT. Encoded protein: CASSDGTRGPRTEAFF.

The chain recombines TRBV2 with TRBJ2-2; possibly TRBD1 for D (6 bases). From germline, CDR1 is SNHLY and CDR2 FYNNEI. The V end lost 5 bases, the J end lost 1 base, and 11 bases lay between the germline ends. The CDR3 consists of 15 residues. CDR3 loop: CASSLTGWNTGELFF. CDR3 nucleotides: TGTGCCAGCAGTCTAACAGGGTGGAACACCGGGGAGCTGTTTTTT. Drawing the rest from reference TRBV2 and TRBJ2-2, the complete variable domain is EPEVTQTPSHQVTQMGQEVILRCVPISNHLYFYWYRQILGQKVEFLVSFYNNEISEKSEIFDDQFSVERPDGSNFTLKIRSTKLEDSAMYFCASSLTGWNTGELFFGEGSRLTVL.

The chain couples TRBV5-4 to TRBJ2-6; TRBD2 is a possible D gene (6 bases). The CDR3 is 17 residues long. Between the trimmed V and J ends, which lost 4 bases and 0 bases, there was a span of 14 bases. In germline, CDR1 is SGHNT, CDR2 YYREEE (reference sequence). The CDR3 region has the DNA TGTGCCAGCAGCGTCACGGGACTGAGCTCTGGGGCCAACGTCCTGACTTTC. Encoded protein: CASSVTGLSSGANVLTF. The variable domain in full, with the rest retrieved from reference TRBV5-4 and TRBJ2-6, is ETGVTQSPTHLIKTRGQQVTLRCSSQSGHNTVSWYQQALGQGPQFIFQYYREEENGRGNFPPRFSGLQFPNYSSELNVNALELDDSALYLCASSVTGLSSGANVLTFGAGSRLTVL.

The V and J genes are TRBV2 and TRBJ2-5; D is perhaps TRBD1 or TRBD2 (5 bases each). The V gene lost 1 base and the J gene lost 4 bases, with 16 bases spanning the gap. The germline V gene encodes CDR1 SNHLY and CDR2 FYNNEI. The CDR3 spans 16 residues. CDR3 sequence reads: CASSEGRLARGETQYF. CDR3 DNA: TGTGCCAGCAGTGAAGGGCGGCTAGCAAGGGGAGAGACCCAGTACTTC.

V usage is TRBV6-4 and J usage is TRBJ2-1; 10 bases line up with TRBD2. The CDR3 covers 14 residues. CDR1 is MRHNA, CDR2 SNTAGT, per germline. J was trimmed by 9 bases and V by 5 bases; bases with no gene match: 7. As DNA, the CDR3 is TGTGCCAGCAGTCCCGGGACTAGCGTCGGTGAGCAGTTCTTC. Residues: CASSPGTSVGEQFF.

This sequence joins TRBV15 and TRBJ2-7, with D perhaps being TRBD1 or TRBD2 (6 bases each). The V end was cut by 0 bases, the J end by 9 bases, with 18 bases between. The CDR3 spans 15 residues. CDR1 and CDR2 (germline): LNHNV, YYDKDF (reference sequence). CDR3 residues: CATSRDNRDLRWQYF. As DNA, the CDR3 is TGTGCCACCAGCAGAGACAACAGGGACTTACGTTGGCAGTACTTC.

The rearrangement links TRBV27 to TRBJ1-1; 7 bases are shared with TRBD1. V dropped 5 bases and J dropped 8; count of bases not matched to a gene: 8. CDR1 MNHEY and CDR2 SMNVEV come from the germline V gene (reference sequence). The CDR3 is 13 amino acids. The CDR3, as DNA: TGTGCCAGCAGTCGCACTCGGGACAGAGAAGCTTTCTTT. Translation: CASSRTRDREAFF.

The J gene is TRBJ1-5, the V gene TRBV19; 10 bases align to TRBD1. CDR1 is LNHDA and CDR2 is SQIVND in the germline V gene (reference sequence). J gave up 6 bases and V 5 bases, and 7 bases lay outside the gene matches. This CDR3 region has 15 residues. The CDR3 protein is CASSPGTGAGQPQHF. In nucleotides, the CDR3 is TGTGCCAGTAGTCCCGGGACAGGGGCCGGTCAGCCCCAGCATTTT.

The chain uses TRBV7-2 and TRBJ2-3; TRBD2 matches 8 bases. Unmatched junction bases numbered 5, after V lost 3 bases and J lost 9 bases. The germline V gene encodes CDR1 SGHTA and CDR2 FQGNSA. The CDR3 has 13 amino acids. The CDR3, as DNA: TGTGCCAGCAGCTTTAAAGCGGGGGAGACGCAGTATTTT. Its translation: CASSFKAGETQYF.

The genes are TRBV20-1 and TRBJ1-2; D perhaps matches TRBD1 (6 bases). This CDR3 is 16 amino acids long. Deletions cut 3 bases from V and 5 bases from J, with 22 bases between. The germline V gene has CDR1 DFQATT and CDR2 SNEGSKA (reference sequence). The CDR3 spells CSASAPSRTVKYGYTF. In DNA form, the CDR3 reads TGCAGTGCTAGTGCCCCATCTCGGACAGTTAAATATGGCTACACCTTC.

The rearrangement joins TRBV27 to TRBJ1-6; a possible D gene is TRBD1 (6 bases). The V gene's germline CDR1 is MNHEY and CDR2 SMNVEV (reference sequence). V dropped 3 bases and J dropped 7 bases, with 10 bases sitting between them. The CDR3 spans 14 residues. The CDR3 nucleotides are TGTGCCAGCAGTTTCGGCAGGGGCAATTCACCCCTCCACTTT. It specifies CASSFGRGNSPLHF.

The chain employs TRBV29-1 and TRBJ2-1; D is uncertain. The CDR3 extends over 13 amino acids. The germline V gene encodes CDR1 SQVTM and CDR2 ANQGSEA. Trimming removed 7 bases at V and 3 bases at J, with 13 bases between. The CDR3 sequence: CSAKTLFYNEQFF. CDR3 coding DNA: TGCAGCGCCAAGACCCTTTTCTACAATGAGCAGTTCTTC.

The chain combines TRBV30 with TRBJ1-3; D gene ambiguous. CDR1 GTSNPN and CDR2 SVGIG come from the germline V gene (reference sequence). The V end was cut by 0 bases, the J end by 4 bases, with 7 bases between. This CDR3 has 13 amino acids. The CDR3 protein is CAWSVPGGNTIYF. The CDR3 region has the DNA TGTGCCTGGAGTGTACCGGGGGGAAACACCATATATTTT.

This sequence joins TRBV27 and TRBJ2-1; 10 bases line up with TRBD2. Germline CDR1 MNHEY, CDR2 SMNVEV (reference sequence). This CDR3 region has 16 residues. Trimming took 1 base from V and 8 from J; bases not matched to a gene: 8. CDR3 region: CASSLWASGGGDEQFF. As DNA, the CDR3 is TGTGCCAGCAGTTTATGGGCTAGCGGGGGCGGTGATGAGCAGTTCTTC.